This T cell receptor beta chain was identified in a study of PD-1 blockade in classical Hodgkin lymphoma. Notes on the study in general: Reports indicated that newly diagnosed patients had lower baseline TCR diversity than healthy donors did.

Clones were read by immunoSEQ multiplex PCR, and TCRdb kept only the in-frame ones, dropping some. The sample comprises 100,000 or so clones, less than 95% of which are singletons, and about 2.9% rests with the top ten. As regards this clone: Its antigen is as yet unknown.

Time point denoted: cycle 4 day 1 (C4D1), after 5 to 7 weeks of nivolumab. Every patient was affected by relapse after autologous stem cell transplantation, while exposure to brentuximab vedotin was not uniform. This CDR3 is built from 13 residues. Germline trimming cut 4 bases from V and 3 bases from J; bases unmatched to any gene: 2. The germline gives CDR1 LNHDA, CDR2 SQIVND (reference sequence). The sample consisted of peripheral blood mononuclear cells (PBMCs), taken before the fourth cycle of nivolumab. The sequence was obtained from a human donor with classical Hodgkin lymphoma. This rearrangement joins TRBV19 to TRBJ2-7; the match to TRBD1 covers 8 bases. The CDR3 DNA reads TGTGCCAGTAGTAAAGGACAGGGCTACGAGCAGTACTTC. It yields the protein CASSKGQGYEQYF.